The TCR beta chain under discussion was sequenced for a study of T-cell reconstitution after alpha-beta-depleted transplantation in children. General study results and limits: At around two months after transplant, the alpha-beta T cells were reportedly derived from several hundred expanded clones that came from non-depleted graft cells. Recipient T cells and thymic progenitors that survived gave rise to the high TCRbeta diversity observed at day 60 in some patients.

It was with unique molecular identifiers that the TCRbeta library was prepared. TCRdb redid the calling of the PCR reads with MiXCR, one entry per CDR3 protein. This table has over 200,000 distinct CDR3 sequences, more than 15% appearing once. This CDR3 has 15 amino acids. V was trimmed by 0 bases and J by 9 bases, leaving 16 bases between them. Germline V gene lookup returns CDR1 SGHAT and CDR2 FQNNGV. Notes on this clonotype: Antigen specificity is unknown.

This receptor was obtained from a male patient aged 2-10 years who had a stem cell transplant for acute lymphoblastic leukemia, so the T cells may come from the graft donor. The chain couples TRBV11-2 to TRBJ2-3; D tentatively fits TRBD1 or TRBD2 (5 bases each). Sequences were derived from PBMCs, mostly from graft donor cells, sampled 360 days after TCRalphabeta/CD19-depleted stem cell transplant. The CDR3 sequence is CASSLEEVGVKTQYF. The CDR3 nucleotides are TGTGCCAGCAGCTTAGAGGAGGTGGGGGTGAAGACGCAGTATTTT.